The 28 T cell receptor beta chains in this list originate from one sample, sequenced in a study of sequential checkpoint blockade in melanoma. TCRdb's copy holds only in-frame clones and misses some; the assay was immunoSEQ multiplex PCR. The sample shows 20,000 or so clones, 65% to 85% of them seen only once. Treatment in this sample: randomized to nivolumab then ipilimumab (arm A) or the reverse (arm B). Sequencing was performed on CD8+ T cells sorted from blood (inferred from file names), taken from a patient given nivolumab and ipilimumab in sequence. The receptor source for this set is a human donor with melanoma.

This clone appeared once. The rearrangement joins TRBV6-6 to TRBJ2-2; tentative D call: TRBD2 (5 bases). CDR1 and CDR2 from the germline V gene are MNHNY and SVGAGI (reference sequence). The CDR3 consists of 15 residues. Trimming took 3 bases from V and 4 from J, leaving 12 bases between them. The CDR3 region is CASSYRSSTTGELFF. The CDR3 nucleotides are TGTGCCAGCAGTTATAGGTCTAGCACCACCGGGGAGCTGTTTTTT.

This clone was found a few times. The DNA of the CDR3 is TGTGCCAGCAGCTCCCAGACAGCGGGCTCCTACAATGAGCAGTTCTTC. As protein: CASSSQTAGSYNEQFF. The chain uses TRBV7-9 and TRBJ2-1; D perhaps matches TRBD2 (6 bases). With 4 bases removed from V and 0 bases from J, the gap between germline ends came to 13 bases. Germline V CDR1 and CDR2: SEHNR, FQNEAQ (reference sequence). The CDR3 is 16 amino acids.

V usage is TRBV27 and J usage is TRBJ2-5; a weak D match, TRBD1 (5 bases). Trimming cost V 4 bases and J 5 bases, with 20 bases left between them. The V gene's germline CDR1 is MNHEY and CDR2 SMNVEV (reference sequence). This CDR3 contains 16 residues. The DNA for the CDR3 is TGTGCCAGCAGTTCCGACCCCCGGAAGGGGTGGGAGACCCAGTACTTC. Translated, it gives CASSSDPRKGWETQYF.

The rearrangement uses TRBV27 and TRBJ1-1, with D unresolved. CDR1 is MNHEY and CDR2 is SMNVEV in the germline V gene (reference sequence). The CDR3 runs 13 residues. Trimming left V 4 bases short and J 4 bases short, with 10 bases between. This CDR3 reads CASSSLYVTEAFF. The CDR3 DNA follows: TGTGCCAGCAGTTCCCTCTATGTCACTGAAGCTTTCTTT.

This clone was detected only a few times. The genes are TRBV19 and TRBJ2-1; 7 nucleotides align to TRBD2. Losses at the gene ends were 4 bases for V and 5 bases for J; bases not matched to a gene: 5. The CDR3 totals 14 residues. Germline V lookup: CDR1 LNHDA, CDR2 SQIVND (reference sequence). The CDR3 region has the DNA TGTGCCAGTAGTAGGGGGGGGGACCACAATGAGCAGTTCTTC. It codes for CASSRGGDHNEQFF.

This clone was counted a few times. A far larger clone is a single base away, which makes a read error likely. This CDR3 is CASSQDFGRVGSYEQYF. DNA for the CDR3: TGTGCCAGCAGCCAAGATTTCGGCAGGGTAGGGTCCTACGAGCAGTACTTC. V is TRBV4-2 and J is TRBJ2-7, with D possibly matching TRBD1 (5 bases). This CDR3 is 17 amino acids long. Trimming cost V 0 bases and J 1 base, with 16 bases left between them. CDR1 LGHNA and CDR2 YNFKEQ come from the germline V gene.

DNA for the CDR3: TGTGCCAGCAGTGGGGTGGGACAGTCCTTTTTAATGAAGCAGTACTTC. Protein sequence: CASSGVGQSFLMKQYF. The V call is TRBV2, the J call TRBJ2-5; 7 bases align to TRBD1. The CDR3 loop spans 16 amino acids. V lost 4 bases, J lost 11 bases, and 19 bases stayed unmatched. The germline gives CDR1 SNHLY, CDR2 FYNNEI.

V is TRBV10-2 and J is TRBJ2-2, with D tentatively TRBD2 (6 bases). Germline lookup yields CDR1 WSHSY and CDR2 SAAADI. The CDR3 loop spans 14 amino acids. V dropped 0 bases and J dropped 7 bases, with 9 bases sitting between them. The CDR3 region is CASSESGGVGELFF. CDR3 nucleotides: TGCGCCAGCAGTGAGTCGGGAGGCGTCGGGGAGCTGTTTTTT.

This clone was seen a handful of times. V gene TRBV19 combines with J gene TRBJ2-7, with 7 bases aligning to TRBD2. Germline trimming cut 3 bases from V and 0 bases from J; bases unmatched to any gene: 5. Looked up from germline, CDR1 is LNHDA and CDR2 is SQIVND (reference sequence). The length of the CDR3 is 15 residues. Here the CDR3 DNA reads TGTGCCAGTAGTATCTCGACTAGCAGCTCCTACGAGCAGTACTTC. It is translated as CASSISTSSSYEQYF.

The V call is TRBV6-6, the J call TRBJ2-2; no clear D. The V end was cut by 0 bases, the J end by 6 bases, with 5 bases between. The CDR3 has 13 amino acids. Germline CDR1 and CDR2: MNHNY and SVGAGI (reference sequence). The CDR3 sequence is CASSYSVAGELFF. The CDR3 DNA follows: TGTGCCAGCAGTTACTCGGTAGCCGGGGAGCTGTTTTTT.

The chain is built from TRBV10-3 and TRBJ2-5; TRBD2 matches 8 bases. The DNA end lines up better with TRBJ2-7; the J call may be wrong. Germline V lookup: CDR1 ENHRY, CDR2 SYGVKD. This CDR3 region has 14 residues. The CDR3 coding sequence is TGTGCCATCAGTGAGTTGCGGGGGGACAACGAGCAGTACTTC. Amino acids: CAISELRGDNEQYF.

This sequence joins TRBV28 and TRBJ1-2; no clear D. The germline CDR1 and CDR2 sequences are MDHEN and SYDVKM. The CDR3 runs to 15 residues. Trimming shortened V by 5 bases and J by 0 bases, and 13 bases separated the two germline ends. CDR3 in amino acids: CASSPTTSPNYGYTF. The CDR3 DNA is TGTGCCAGCAGTCCCACGACATCTCCTAACTATGGCTACACCTTC.

The chain recombines TRBV21-1 with TRBJ2-2; no check of the table's D call, TRBD1, against the DNA was made. TRBV21-1 is tagged as a pseudogene. This CDR3 region has 17 residues. CDR3 protein: CASRGDFDRGLSGELFF. Written as DNA, the CDR3 is TGTGCCAGCAGGGGGGATTTCGACAGGGGGCTATCGGGGGAGCTGTTTTTT.

By share, this clone counts as medium-sized. The chain has TRBV19 and TRBJ1-1; no clear D gene. There are 13 residues in the CDR3. V gave up 5 bases and J gave up 5 bases, with 12 bases separating them. Germline loops: CDR1 LNHDA, CDR2 SQIVND (reference sequence). This chain's CDR3 is CASSLTVNTEAFF. The DNA for the CDR3 is TGTGCCAGTAGTCTAACCGTAAATACTGAAGCTTTCTTT.

Only one count was recorded for this clone. The rearrangement links TRBV27 to TRBJ2-2; no clear D. The CDR3 runs to 12 residues. V lost 6 bases and J 0 bases, leaving 2 bases between the germline ends. In germline, CDR1 is MNHEY, CDR2 SMNVEV (reference sequence). The CDR3 coding sequence is TGTGCCAGCAGCGCGAACACCGGGGAGCTGTTTTTT. This gives the protein CASSANTGELFF.

The rearrangement uses TRBV7-3 and TRBJ1-1; D uncertain. The germline CDR1 and CDR2 sequences are SGHTA and FQGTGA. The CDR3 is 16 residues long. The V and J ends lost 5 bases and 4 bases respectively, with 20 bases between them. DNA of the CDR3: TGTGCCAGCAGCCCTAGCCGTGTGAAGGGCTCCACTGAAGCTTTCTTT. Translation gives CASSPSRVKGSTEAFF. Drawing the rest from reference TRBV7-3 and TRBJ1-1, the complete variable domain is GAGVSQTPSNKVTEKGKYVELRCDPISGHTALYWYRQSLGQGPEFLIYFQGTGAADDSGLPNDRFFAVRPEGSVSTLKIQRTERGDSAVYLCASSPSRVKGSTEAFFGQGTRLTVV.

The genes are TRBV9 and TRBJ1-1, with 7 bases that match TRBD1. In germline, CDR1 is SGDLS, CDR2 YYNGEE. The CDR3 totals 15 residues. Trimming removed 3 bases from V and 4 bases from J; junction bases left unmatched: 9. The CDR3 sequence is CASSGIGAGGTEAFF. CDR3 in DNA: TGTGCCAGCAGCGGAATTGGGGCAGGGGGCACTGAAGCTTTCTTT.

The chain uses TRBV6-5 and TRBJ2-1, with D perhaps TRBD1 (6 bases). The CDR3 has 13 residues. The V gene lost 6 bases and the J gene lost 10 bases, with 16 bases spanning the gap. The germline gives CDR1 MNHEY, CDR2 SVGAGI. The CDR3 here is CASSGTPSAEQFF. CDR3 sequence (DNA): TGTGCCAGCAGCGGGACACCTTCTGCCGAGCAGTTCTTC.

The rearrangement uses TRBV6-6 and TRBJ2-7, with D maybe TRBD2 (6 bases). The germline V gene encodes CDR1 MNHNY and CDR2 SVGAGI (reference sequence). Between the trimmed V and J ends, which lost 6 bases and 5 bases, there was a span of 17 bases. CDR3 length equals 14 residues. The CDR3 DNA sequence: TGTGCCAGCAGCCCCAATATTTGGGGGGACGAGCAGTACTTC. Amino acids: CASSPNIWGDEQYF.

This clone is labeled as medium-sized. The rearrangement links TRBV4-2 to TRBJ2-1; possibly TRBD2 for D (6 bases). The CDR3 is 18 amino acids. V lost 1 base to trimming and J lost 0 bases, with 16 bases between them. CDR1 LGHNA and CDR2 YNFKEQ come from the germline V gene. The CDR3 loop reads CASSQVLIADSSYNEQFF. In nucleotides, the CDR3 is TGTGCCAGCAGCCAAGTTCTTATAGCGGATAGCTCCTACAATGAGCAGTTCTTC.

This clone was seen a single time. V gene TRBV13 combines with J gene TRBJ1-3; D call uncertain. The V gene's germline CDR1 is PRHDT and CDR2 FYEKMQ (reference sequence). Trimming shortened V by 2 bases and J by 0 bases, and 14 bases separated the two germline ends. The CDR3 runs to 17 residues. The CDR3 reads CASSLRARGSSGNTIYF. The CDR3 DNA sequence: TGTGCCAGCAGCTTAAGAGCGAGAGGGAGCTCTGGAAACACCATATATTTT.

CDR3 bases: TGTGCCAGCAGTTACCCAGAATCCATGGTCTACAATGAGCAGTTCTTC. Its protein is CASSYPESMVYNEQFF. The chain combines TRBV6-5 with TRBJ2-1, with no clear D. Trimming took 2 bases from V and 3 from J, leaving 14 bases between them. Germline V gene sequence: CDR1 MNHEY, CDR2 SVGAGI. This CDR3 has 16 amino acids.

The genes are TRBV5-4 and TRBJ2-7; 11 positions agree with TRBD1. CDR3 length: 14 residues. Germline CDR1 SGHNT, CDR2 YYREEE (reference sequence). V shed 4 bases and J 2 bases; nucleotides not matched to a gene: 2. CDR3 in DNA: TGTGCCAGCAGCCCGGGACAGGGGGCCTACGAGCAGTACTTC. It specifies CASSPGQGAYEQYF.

V and J are TRBV5-6 and TRBJ2-7; TRBD1 matches 8 bases. This CDR3 spans 15 amino acids. With 2 bases clipped from V and 7 bases from J, the junction kept 11 bases outside the gene matches. The germline V gene has CDR1 SGHDT and CDR2 YYEEEE. The CDR3 reads CASSFVNSGGGEQYF. The CDR3 bases are TGTGCCAGCAGCTTCGTTAATTCAGGGGGCGGTGAGCAGTACTTC.

The chain links TRBV7-9 to TRBJ1-1; TRBD1 might be the D (5 bases). There are 12 residues in the CDR3. Trimming left V 10 bases short and J 0 bases short, with 9 bases between. Germline V gives CDR1 SEHNR, CDR2 FQNEAQ (reference sequence). CDR3 in DNA: TGTGCCACACAGGAGATGAACACTGAAGCTTTCTTT. This gives the protein CATQEMNTEAFF.

This clone has only a few counts. The chain employs TRBV7-9 and TRBJ2-7; no clear D gene. The CDR3 runs 12 residues. The germline CDR1 and CDR2 sequences are SEHNR and FQNEAQ (reference sequence). V lost 2 bases to trimming and J lost 2 bases, with 4 bases between them. The CDR3 here is CASSLWPYEQYF. In nucleotides, the CDR3 is TGTGCCAGCAGCTTATGGCCCTACGAGCAGTACTTC.

The V and J genes are TRBV28 and TRBJ1-4; D gene uncertain. This CDR3 region has 12 residues. The germline gives CDR1 MDHEN, CDR2 SYDVKM. The ends were cut back, 8 bases at V and 4 bases at J, with 8 bases in the middle. The CDR3, as DNA: TGTGCCAGCGCGAAGCGTAATGAAAAACTGTTTTTT. This sequence encodes CASAKRNEKLFF.

The chain employs TRBV4-2 and TRBJ2-1, with 7 bases aligning to TRBD2. This CDR3 spans 15 amino acids. CDR1 and CDR2 from the germline V gene are LGHNA and YNFKEQ. V lost 0 bases, J lost 4 bases, and 3 bases stayed unmatched. The CDR3 region is CASSQDTGGYNEQFF. The CDR3 DNA is TGTGCCAGCAGCCAAGATACGGGGGGATACAATGAGCAGTTCTTC.